A selection of T cell receptor beta chains follows, all from one sample in a study of T cell repertoires in cytomegalovirus infection. TCRdb independently ran MiXCR on the reads; one entry per CDR3 protein. The sample includes more than 500,000 distinct CDR3 sequences, 16% of them seen just once. Sequencing was done on a sample of CD8+ T cells from PBMCs. These receptors originate from a human donor in good health (CMV status not recorded). Some clones in this sample may be carry-over from other donors' samples. Both conserved end residues are part of each CDR3. The order of the fields is clone size, J gene, V gene, D gene, CDR3 protein, CDR3 DNA. The D gene is left open where the match is weak. Expanded clones get a size class; other rows say once, few or many, or leave the size out.

size: many; J: TRBJ2-6; V: TRBV7-9; D: NA; CDR3: CASTQLRGANVLTF; DNA: TGTGCCAGCACGCAACTTCGGGGGGCCAACGTCCTGACTTTC
size: NA; J: TRBJ2-1; V: TRBV20-1; D: TRBD2; CDR3: CSASGRGNEQFF; DNA: TGCAGTGCTAGCGGGAGGGGCAATGAGCAGTTCTTC
size: few; J: TRBJ2-1; V: TRBV27; D: TRBD2; CDR3: CASSLRGLAGDNEQFF; DNA: TGTGCCAGCAGTTTAAGGGGACTAGCGGGAGACAATGAGCAGTTCTTC
size: NA; J: TRBJ1-5; V: TRBV27; D: NA; CDR3: CASSDTGPQPQHF; DNA: TGTGCCAGCAGCGATACCGGGCCTCAGCCCCAGCATTTT
size: many; J: TRBJ1-5; V: TRBV7-8; D: NA; CDR3: CASSLWGNQPQHF; DNA: TGTGCCAGCAGCTTATGGGGGAATCAGCCCCAGCATTTT
size: NA; J: TRBJ1-3; V: TRBV15; D: TRBD1; CDR3: CATSKDRRPHSGNTIYF; DNA: TGTGCCACCAGCAAGGACAGGCGCCCCCACTCTGGAAACACCATATATTTT
size: many; J: TRBJ2-7; V: TRBV27; D: TRBD1; CDR3: CASSPTIRGEQYF; DNA: TGTGCCAGCAGTCCGACAATCAGGGGGGAGCAGTACTTC
size: NA; J: TRBJ2-5; V: TRBV11-2; D: TRBD2; CDR3: CASSVAGGPEFQETQYF; DNA: TGTGCCAGCTCTGTAGCGGGGGGGCCTGAGTTCCAAGAGACCCAGTACTTC
size: many; J: TRBJ2-7; V: TRBV27; D: NA; CDR3: CASSLGHTYEQYF; DNA: TGTGCCAGCAGTTTAGGGCACACCTACGAGCAGTACTTC
size: few; J: TRBJ1-6; V: TRBV5-1; D: NA; CDR3: CASSPETDNSPLHF; DNA: TGCGCCAGCAGCCCGGAGACAGACAATTCACCCCTCCACTTT
size: few; J: TRBJ2-7; V: TRBV27; D: TRBD2; CDR3: CASSLNRLAGGSYEQYF; DNA: TGTGCCAGCAGTTTAAACAGACTAGCGGGGGGCTCCTACGAGCAGTACTTC
size: NA; J: TRBJ2-2; V: TRBV2; D: NA; CDR3: CASIGRTGELFF; DNA: TGTGCCAGCATCGGGAGAACCGGGGAGCTGTTTTTT
size: NA; J: TRBJ1-1; V: TRBV9; D: TRBD1; CDR3: CASSPLGTGNTEAFF; DNA: TGTGCCAGCAGCCCTCTTGGGACAGGGAACACTGAAGCTTTCTTT
size: few; J: TRBJ1-1; V: TRBV30; D: TRBD1; CDR3: CAWRVGQGGTEAFF; DNA: TGTGCCTGGAGGGTTGGACAGGGAGGAACTGAAGCTTTCTTT
size: large; J: TRBJ2-7; V: TRBV14; D: NA; CDR3: CASSQGRSYEQYF; DNA: TGTGCCAGCAGCCAAGGGAGGTCTTACGAGCAGTACTTC
size: NA; J: TRBJ2-2; V: TRBV28; D: NA; CDR3: CASSQQGGGGELFF; DNA: TGTGCCAGCAGTCAACAGGGTGGTGGCGGGGAGCTGTTTTTT
size: many; J: TRBJ2-7; V: TRBV7-2; D: NA; CDR3: CASSLTRQGGGYEQYF; DNA: TGTGCCAGCAGCTTGACCCGACAGGGAGGAGGTTACGAGCAGTACTTC
size: few; J: TRBJ2-1; V: TRBV19; D: NA; CDR3: CASSIGRGPYNEQFF; DNA: TGTGCCAGTAGTATAGGGAGGGGACCGTACAATGAGCAGTTCTTC
size: many; J: TRBJ2-7; V: TRBV27; D: NA; CDR3: CASSFASEYEQYF; DNA: TGTGCCAGCAGTTTTGCTAGCGAGTACGAGCAGTACTTC
size: few; J: TRBJ2-2; V: TRBV10-3; D: NA; CDR3: CAISEPRRGPNTGELFF; DNA: TGTGCCATCAGTGAGCCTCGCCGGGGCCCTAACACCGGGGAGCTGTTTTTT
size: many; J: TRBJ2-5; V: TRBV7-9; D: TRBD2; CDR3: CASSLGTAGAGETQYF; DNA: TGTGCCAGCAGCTTAGGTACAGCGGGAGCAGGAGAGACCCAGTACTTC
size: few; J: TRBJ2-1; V: TRBV11-2; D: NA; CDR3: CASSKDYYSSYNEQFF; DNA: TGTGCCAGCAGCAAGGACTACTACAGCTCCTACAATGAGCAGTTCTTC
size: NA; J: TRBJ2-5; V: TRBV7-9; D: TRBD1; CDR3: CASRGGGQGTETQYF; DNA: TGTGCCAGCAGGGGGGGGGGACAGGGAACAGAGACCCAGTACTTC
size: few; J: TRBJ1-1; V: TRBV19; D: TRBD1; CDR3: CASSKRGLPEAFF; DNA: TGTGCCAGTAGTAAAAGGGGGCTACCTGAAGCTTTCTTT
size: many; J: TRBJ2-5; V: TRBV6-5; D: TRBD2; CDR3: CASSYDRTSGGETQYF; DNA: TGTGCCAGCAGTTACGACCGGACTAGCGGGGGGGAGACCCAGTACTTC
size: few; J: TRBJ2-7; V: TRBV20-1; D: TRBD1; CDR3: CSAKLQGSSYEQYF; DNA: TGCAGTGCAAAATTACAGGGGAGCTCCTACGAGCAGTACTTC
size: NA; J: TRBJ2-5; V: TRBV2; D: TRBD2; CDR3: CASSDSPGRGEETQYF; DNA: TGTGCCAGCAGTGACTCACCGGGACGGGGGGAAGAGACCCAGTACTTC
size: few; J: TRBJ2-1; V: TRBV7-9; D: TRBD2; CDR3: CASDRGEPYNEQFF; DNA: TGTGCCAGTGATCGGGGGGAACCCTACAATGAGCAGTTCTTC
size: NA; J: TRBJ1-1; V: TRBV5-5; D: TRBD1; CDR3: CASTSSGTENTEAFF; DNA: TGTGCCAGCACCTCATCCGGGACAGAAAACACTGAAGCTTTCTTT
size: NA; J: TRBJ1-2; V: TRBV2; D: TRBD1; CDR3: CASSDGTVNYGYTF; DNA: TGTGCCAGCAGCGACGGGACAGTTAACTATGGCTACACCTTC